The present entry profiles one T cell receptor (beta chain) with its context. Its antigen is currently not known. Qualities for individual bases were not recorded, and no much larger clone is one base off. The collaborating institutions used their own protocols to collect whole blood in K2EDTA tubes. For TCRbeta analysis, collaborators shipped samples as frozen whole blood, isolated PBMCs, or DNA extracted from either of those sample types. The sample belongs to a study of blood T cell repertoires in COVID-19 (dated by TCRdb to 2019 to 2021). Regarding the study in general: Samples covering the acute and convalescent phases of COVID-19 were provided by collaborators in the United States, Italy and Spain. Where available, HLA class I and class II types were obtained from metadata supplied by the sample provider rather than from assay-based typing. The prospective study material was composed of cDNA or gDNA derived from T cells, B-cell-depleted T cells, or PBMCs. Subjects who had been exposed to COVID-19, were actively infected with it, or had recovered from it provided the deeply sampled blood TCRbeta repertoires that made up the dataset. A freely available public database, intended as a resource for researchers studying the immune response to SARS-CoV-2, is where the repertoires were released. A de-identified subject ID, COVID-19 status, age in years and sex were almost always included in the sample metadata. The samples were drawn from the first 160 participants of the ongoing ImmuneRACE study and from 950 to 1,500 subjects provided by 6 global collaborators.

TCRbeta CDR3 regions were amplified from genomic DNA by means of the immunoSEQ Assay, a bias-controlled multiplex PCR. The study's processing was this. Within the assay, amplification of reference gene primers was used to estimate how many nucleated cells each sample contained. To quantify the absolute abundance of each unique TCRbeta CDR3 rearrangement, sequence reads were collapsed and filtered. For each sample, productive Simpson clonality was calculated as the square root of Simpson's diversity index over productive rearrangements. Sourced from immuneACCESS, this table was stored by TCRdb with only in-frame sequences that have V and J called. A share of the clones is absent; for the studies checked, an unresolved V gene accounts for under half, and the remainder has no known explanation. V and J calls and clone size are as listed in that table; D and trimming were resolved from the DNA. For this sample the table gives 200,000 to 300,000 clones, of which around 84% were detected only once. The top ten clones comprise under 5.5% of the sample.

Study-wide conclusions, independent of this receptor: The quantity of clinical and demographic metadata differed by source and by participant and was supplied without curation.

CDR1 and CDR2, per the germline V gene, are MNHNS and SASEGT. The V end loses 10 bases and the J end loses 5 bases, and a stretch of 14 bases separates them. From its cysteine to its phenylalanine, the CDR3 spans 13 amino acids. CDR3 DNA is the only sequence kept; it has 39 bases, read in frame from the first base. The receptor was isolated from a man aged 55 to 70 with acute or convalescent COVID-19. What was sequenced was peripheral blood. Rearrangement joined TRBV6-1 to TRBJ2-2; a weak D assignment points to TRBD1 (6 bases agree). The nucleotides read TGTGCCATCTTAAGGCAGGGGACCGGGGAGCTGTTTTTT. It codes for CAILRQGTGELFF.